This T cell receptor (beta chain) came from a study of T cells after yellow fever vaccination. As for the study in general: Fractions with few cells were prepared using SMART-Seq v4 Ultra Low Input. General observations from the study: The secondary response showed a weaker magnitude and a faster peak, day 5 versus 15. Clones that expanded after primary vaccination mostly reappeared after the booster (96% CD4, about 89% CD8).

A remark on this clonotype: Antigen unknown.

UMIs and a universal primer site were added when TCR cDNA was made by 5'RACE template switching. TCRdb analysed the 5' RACE reads with MiXCR anew, one entry per CDR3 protein. The top ten hold roughly 3.5% of the sample, which has over 250,000 distinct CDR3 sequences, about 5.2% seen once. Germline-derived CDR1 and CDR2 are SGHKS and YYEKEE (reference sequence). The CDR3 sequence is 15 residues long. The V end lost 0 bases, the J end lost 3 bases, and 10 bases lay between the germline ends. The TCR originated in a man aged 18-30 years who received the YFV17D yellow fever vaccine. Sequences were derived from CD4+ T cells sorted from PBMCs, sampled on the day of the yellow fever booster vaccination. The chain is built from TRBV5-5 and TRBJ2-1, with D hard to call. The CDR3 nucleotides read TGTGCCAGCAGCTTGGGAGGAAGTGGCTACAATGAGCAGTTCTTC. This gives the protein CASSLGGSGYNEQFF. Full variable domain (outside the CDR3, taken from reference TRBV5-5 and TRBJ2-1): DAGVTQSPTHLIKTRGQQVTLRCSPISGHKSVSWYQQVLGQGPQFIFQYYEKEERGRGNFPDRFSARQFPNYSSELNVNALLLGDSALYLCASSLGGSGYNEQFFGPGTRLTVL.